This T cell receptor (beta chain) is from a study of regulatory T cells in long-lasting Graves disease (dated by TCRdb to 2020 to 2023). Regarding the study in general: Patients with newly diagnosed Graves' disease had been on antithyroid drugs for under 3 months. A total of roughly 35 samples underwent TCR sequencing: around 13 from persistent and around 20 from newly diagnosed Graves' disease patients. The study was conducted in China and was registered as a clinical trial. Peripheral blood TCR sequencing and RNA sequencing compared persistent Graves' disease patients with newly diagnosed Graves' disease patients.

The paper's findings and limits, for the study overall: The small sample size was acknowledged by the authors as a limitation that may reduce accuracy. Only the TCR beta chain was sequenced and analyzed. Only peripheral blood was studied, because thyroid tissue, the primary lesion, was inaccessible. Compared with newly diagnosed patients, persistent Graves' disease patients had lower TCR Shannon entropy and fewer highly expanded clones, which suggests clonal expansion. Persistent disease showed preferential use of TRBV28, TRBJ1-2 and TRBJ2-5, whereas newly diagnosed disease favored TRBV20-1 and TRBJ2-1. More public clonotypes were shared among persistent patients (roughly 2,900) than among newly diagnosed patients (roughly 1,000).

The receptor library was made with multiplex PCR. The instrument given in TCRdb is Illumina HiSeq 4000. To build TCR beta libraries, CDR3 regions were amplified by Arm-PCR using iRepertoire HTBI primers. Before sequencing, the PCR products underwent gel purification. The source study handled its data this way. A total of around 59 TRBV and some 13 TRBJ segments were identified across samples and were used for gene usage analysis of CDR3 amino acid clonotypes. COPE and FqMerger were used to merge filtered high-quality paired reads into contigs. Contigs were aligned with BLAST to IMGT TRBV, TRBD and TRBJ reference genes, and CDR3 was defined per IMGT. Any clonotype with a frequency above 0.1% was classified as a highly expanded clone. Repertoire diversity was measured by Shannon entropy, and V-J evenness by the Gini coefficient. Clonotypes shared by more than one individual were considered public. TCRdb cleaned the public reads at Q25 with fastp, built clones with MiXCR and kept in-frame beta chains. Identical CDR3 proteins give one entry, which carries the most common genes and DNA. What appears here as the V and J calls and clone size reflects TCRdb's work, not the paper's. Present in this sample are about 440,000 distinct CDR3 sequences, 16% of which were seen just once. 20% to 25% of the sample is in the top ten clones.

Trimming accounts for 3 bases at V and 2 bases at J, while the number of junction bases matched to no gene is 6. The CDR3 contains 15 residues, cysteine and phenylalanine counted. Left in the record is the CDR3 DNA by itself, 45 bases read in frame from the first base. Based on the germline V gene, the CDR1 and CDR2 sequences are MGHRA and YSYEKL. This clonotype was seen many times. Its antigen is not yet known. No base qualities exist here, and no much larger clone lies one base off it. The time point label corresponds to: newly diagnosed GD, antithyroid drugs for less than 3 months. RNA was extracted from PBMCs in TRIzol for both TCR sequencing and RNA sequencing. The diagnosis of Graves' disease was made according to American Thyroid Association guidelines. Patients for the study were recruited at an endocrinology department in Xi'an, China. Each patient gave 7 to 9.5 milliliters of peripheral blood, collected in an EDTA anticoagulant tube. Ficoll Paque Plus density gradient separation was used to isolate PBMCs, and no further T cell sorting was performed. An Agilent 2100 Bioanalyzer and agarose gel were used to assess RNA quality, and a NanoDrop 2000 was used to measure RNA concentration.

Another study also made use of these data, one on T cells in Graves' hyperthyroidism and ophthalmopathy. The second paper states: A patient counted as having stable Graves' hyperthyroidism if no progression to ophthalmopathy occurred over 18 months of follow-up. The hyperthyroidism patients were between 18 and 65 years old and newly diagnosed, with a disease duration of less than 2 months. The study excluded patients with uncontrolled infections, other autoimmune diseases, pregnancy or lactation. Clinical symptoms, serum thyroxine and TRAb, thyroid ultrasound, and orbital computed tomography formed the basis for the diagnoses. The first round of RT-PCR for the TCR CDR3 was performed with the HTBI primer set and the Qiagen OneStep RT-PCR kit. Most expanded thyroid clonotypes (frequency above 0.001) were also detected in blood, a finding suggesting that blood repertoires may reflect thyroid immune responses. In cross-validation, a model built on a 13 V-J signature told ophthalmopathy apart from stable hyperthyroidism with approximately 91% sensitivity and approximately 81% specificity, and in testing the same model reached 80%/75%. In validation, progression to ophthalmopathy was predicted by the model with almost 71% sensitivity and roughly 76% specificity, a median of approximately 6.5 months before onset. To identify TCR V-J signatures that set the groups apart, the researchers used a discovery cohort of roughly 100 patients, made up of 40 to 45 with Graves' ophthalmopathy and some 60 with stable Graves' hyperthyroidism. An independent validation cohort of under 20 hyperthyroidism patients and over 15 patients who later progressed to ophthalmopathy tested prospective prediction of ophthalmopathy. The 100 discovery patients were divided at random into training and test sets in a 7:3 ratio. Thyroid tissue and blood T-cell repertoires from several Graves' hyperthyroidism patients were also compared in the study. Once sampling was done, hyperthyroidism patients were given methimazole at a starting dose of 30 mg daily, whereas ophthalmopathy patients were given high-dose intravenous methylprednisolone. A second multiplex PCR round built the libraries, followed by size selection and purification. Libraries were sequenced paired-end with 100 bp reads on an Illumina HiSeq2000. SOAPnuke was used to process the raw data, removing reads that contained adapters or uncalled bases, had a mean Phred below 15, or lacked an exact match to the constant primer or identifier. High-quality paired reads were merged using COPE v1.2.5, and each unique nucleotide sequence was defined as a clonotype. Clonotypes were aligned to IMGT TRBV, TRBD and TRBJ reference segments using MiTCR v1.1. The analysis included only V-J combinations with a frequency above 0.0001, which together covered approximately 99% of the repertoires. A TCS score was defined as the ratio of F50 (clonal expansion) to E x V (chaos), with BLOSUM62-based TCRdist applied between CDR3 peptides within each V-J. Welch's t-statistics and random forest reduced around 550 V-J features to 10 to 15, which were used in a naive Bayes classifier (R e1071). No statistical method was used to fix the sample size in advance, and group allocation was not hidden from the investigators. The paper reports TCR Vbeta CDR3 sequencing of over 120 peripheral blood samples: fewer than 50 ophthalmopathy, fewer than 80 hyperthyroidism and about 17 progressor patients.

Rearrangement joined TRBV4-1 to TRBJ2-7, and 8 junctional nucleotides match TRBD1. The TCR originated in a woman between 18 and 29 years old with Graves disease. Donor details come from another sample of the same person, matched by shared clones. The specimen comprised peripheral blood mononuclear cells (PBMCs), sampled at new diagnosis, from a patient treated with antithyroid drugs. The CDR3 reads CASSHTGGRTYEQYF. The nucleotide sequence reads TGCGCCAGCAGCCATACAGGGGGAAGGACCTACGAGCAGTACTTC.